The entry below gives a single T cell receptor (beta chain) sequence along with its context. As yet, its antigen is unknown. Compared with germline, one end of the junction differs, possibly owing to a read error. The CDR3 loop spans 14 amino acids. Germline loops: CDR1 MNHEY, CDR2 SVGAGI. These data originate in a study of cytomegalovirus exposure and HLA in healthy donors. Study-wide context: The early release's HLA-typed donors yielded roughly 85 million unique TCRs. Study-wide findings and caveats: There were some V segments, including TRBV6-2 and TRBV6-3, excluded as indistinguishable.

The PCR made use of 60 Vbeta and 13 Jbeta primers. Data came from immunoSEQ multiplex PCR; TCRdb stores just in-frame clones and leaves some out. This sample yields over 70,000 clones, of which over 65% are seen a single time; around 22% belongs to the top ten. Each donor's status was that of a healthy bone marrow donor. Though probably carrying unrecorded immune exposures, donors were nominally healthy at sampling. The clonotype originates from a man aged 30 to 39 in good health and CMV-seropositive. The chain joins TRBV6-5 to TRBJ1-5, with a weak D call TRBD1 (6 bases). The sequencing input was PBMCs. CDR3 sequence (DNA): TGTGCCAGCAGTTACGGGGGCAACAATCAGCCCCAGAATTTT. It codes for CASSYGGNNQPQNF.